Described below is a single T cell receptor (beta chain) sequence and its context. This entry belongs to a study of shared clonotypes between healthy human individuals. This was a deep-level run. Only in-frame clones appear in the TCRdb table, and some are missing; sequencing was by immunoSEQ multiplex PCR. The top ten hold 0.3% to 0.35% of the sample, which has about 580,000 clones, 95% to 98% seen once. CD8 cells regarded as naive lacked CD45RO, were positively chosen for CCR7, and omitted terminally differentiated effector memory CD45RA+ cells. Trimming left V 3 bases short and J 0 bases short, with 11 bases between. This CDR3 is built from 15 residues. Germline V gene lookup returns CDR1 MNHEY and CDR2 SMNVEV (reference sequence).

The sequencing sample was made of naive CD8+ T cells sorted from blood. This TCR was recovered from a man aged 25-45 years in good health. The chain recombines TRBV27 with TRBJ1-1, with D possibly being TRBD1 (5 bases). For the CDR3, the DNA is TGTGCCAGCAGTTTGACGAACAGGCTGAACACTGAAGCTTTCTTT. This encodes CASSLTNRLNTEAFF.